Here is one T cell receptor beta chain with its context. Antigen unknown. CDR3 length: 14 amino acids. From germline, CDR1 is GTSNPN and CDR2 SVGIG (reference sequence). Trimming cost V 1 base and J 0 bases, with 7 bases left between them. Extracted from the samples, RNA was reverse transcribed into cDNA to serve as the sequencing template. Libraries were prepared by immunoSEQ multiplex PCR; TCRdb keeps only in-frame clonotypes and omits some of them. This sample has 150,000 to 200,000 clones; roughly 60% occur once, and the top ten carry under 1.2%. The data belong to a study of CD8+ T cells in alopecia areata. As for the study in general: At a dose of 5 to 10 mg twice daily, oral tofacitinib was given to treated patients. Study-wide points: Significant decreases in scalp clonality and expanded CD8+ clones followed tofacitinib treatment.

The treatment here: oral pan-JAK inhibitor, 5-10 mg twice daily. Lesional scalp tissue (obtained by punch biopsy) and peripheral blood were collected from alopecia areata patients. Sorted out of PBMCs were CD4+ T cells and CD8+ T cells. The origin of this receptor is a human donor with alopecia areata. The sequencing used CD4+ T cells sorted from blood, collected at week 24, from a patient treated with tofacitinib. The V and J genes are TRBV30 and TRBJ1-5; no firm D call. The CDR3 sequence: CAWSAQYSNQPQHF. The CDR3 DNA follows: TGTGCCTGGAGTGCGCAGTATAGCAATCAGCCCCAGCATTTT.